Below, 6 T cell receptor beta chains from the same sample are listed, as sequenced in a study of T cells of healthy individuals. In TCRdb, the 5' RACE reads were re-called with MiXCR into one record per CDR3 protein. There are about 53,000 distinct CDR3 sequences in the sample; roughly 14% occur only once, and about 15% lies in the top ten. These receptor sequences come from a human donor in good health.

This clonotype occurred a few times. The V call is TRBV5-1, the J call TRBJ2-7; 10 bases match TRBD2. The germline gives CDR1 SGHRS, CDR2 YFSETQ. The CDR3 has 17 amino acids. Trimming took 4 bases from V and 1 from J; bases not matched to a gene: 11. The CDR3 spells CASSREPSGRQSYEQYF. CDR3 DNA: TGCGCCAGCAGCCGAGAACCTAGCGGGAGACAATCCTACGAGCAGTACTTC.

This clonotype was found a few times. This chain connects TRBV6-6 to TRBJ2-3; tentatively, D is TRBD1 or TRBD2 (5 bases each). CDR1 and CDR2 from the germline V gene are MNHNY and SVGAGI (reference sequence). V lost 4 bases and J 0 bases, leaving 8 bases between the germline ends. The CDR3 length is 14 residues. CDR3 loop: CASSLGDSTDTQYF. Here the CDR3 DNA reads TGTGCCAGCAGTTTAGGGGACAGCACAGATACGCAGTATTTT.

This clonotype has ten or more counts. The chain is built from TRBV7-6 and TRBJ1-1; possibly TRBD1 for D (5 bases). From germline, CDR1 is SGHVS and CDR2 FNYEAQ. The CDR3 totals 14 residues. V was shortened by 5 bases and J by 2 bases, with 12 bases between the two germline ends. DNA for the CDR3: TGTGCCAGCAGCCCGATCGGGGCTAACACTGAAGCTTTCTTT. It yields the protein CASSPIGANTEAFF.

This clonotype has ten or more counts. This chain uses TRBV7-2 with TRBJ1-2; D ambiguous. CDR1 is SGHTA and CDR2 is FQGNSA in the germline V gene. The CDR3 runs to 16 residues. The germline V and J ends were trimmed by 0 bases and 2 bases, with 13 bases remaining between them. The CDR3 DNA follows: TGTGCCAGCAGCTTAGCTCTGGGGTTTGCAAACTATGGCTACACCTTC. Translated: CASSLALGFANYGYTF.

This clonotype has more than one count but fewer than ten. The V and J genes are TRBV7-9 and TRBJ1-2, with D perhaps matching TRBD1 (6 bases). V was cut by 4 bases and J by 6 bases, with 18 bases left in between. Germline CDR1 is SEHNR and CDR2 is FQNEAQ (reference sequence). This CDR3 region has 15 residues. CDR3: CASSSDNRVYHGYTF. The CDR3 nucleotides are TGTGCCAGCAGCTCCGATAACAGGGTTTACCATGGCTACACCTTC. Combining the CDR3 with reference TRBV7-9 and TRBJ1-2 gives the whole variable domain DTGVSQNPRHKITKRGQNVTFRCDPISEHNRLYWYRQTLGQGPEFLTYFQNEAQLEKSRLLSDRFSAERPKGSFSTLEIQRTEQGDSAMYLCASSSDNRVYHGYTFGSGTRLTVV.

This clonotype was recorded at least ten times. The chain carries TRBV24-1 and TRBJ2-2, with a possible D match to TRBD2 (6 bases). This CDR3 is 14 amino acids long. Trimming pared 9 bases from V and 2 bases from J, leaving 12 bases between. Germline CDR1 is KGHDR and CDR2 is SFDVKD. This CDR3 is CATRGTGNTGELFF. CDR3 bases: TGTGCCACCCGGGGGACGGGAAACACCGGGGAGCTGTTTTTT.